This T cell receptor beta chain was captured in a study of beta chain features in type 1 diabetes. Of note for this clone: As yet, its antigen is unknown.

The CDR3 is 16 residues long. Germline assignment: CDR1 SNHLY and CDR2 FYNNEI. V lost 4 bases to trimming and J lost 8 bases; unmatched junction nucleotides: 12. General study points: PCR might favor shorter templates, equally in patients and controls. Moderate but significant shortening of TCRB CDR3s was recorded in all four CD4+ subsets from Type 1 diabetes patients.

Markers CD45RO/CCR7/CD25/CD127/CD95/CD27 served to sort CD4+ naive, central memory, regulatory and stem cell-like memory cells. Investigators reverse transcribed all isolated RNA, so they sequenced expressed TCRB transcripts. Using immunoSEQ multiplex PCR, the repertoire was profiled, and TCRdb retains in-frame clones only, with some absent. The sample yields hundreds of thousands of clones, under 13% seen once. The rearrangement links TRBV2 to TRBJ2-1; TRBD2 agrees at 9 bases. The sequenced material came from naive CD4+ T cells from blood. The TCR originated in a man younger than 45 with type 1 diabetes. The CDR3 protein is CASSGPEAGGRYEQFF. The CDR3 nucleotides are TGTGCCAGCAGTGGCCCTGAGGCGGGGGGGCGGTATGAGCAGTTCTTC.